This T cell receptor beta chain was sequenced during a study of cytomegalovirus exposure and HLA in healthy donors. Amplification used 60 Vbeta primers and 13 Jbeta primers. Measured with immunoSEQ multiplex PCR; TCRdb has only the in-frame clones, and not every one. This table holds around 150,000 clones, around 74% found once. The germline V gene encodes CDR1 SGHTA and CDR2 FQGNSA. This CDR3 spans 16 amino acids. After removal of 2 bases from V and 7 bases from J, the junction contained 3 bases not matched to a gene. The donors were healthy bone marrow donors. General observations from the study: Researchers counted approximately 160 TCR beta chains as cytomegalovirus-associated.

A single count supports this clone. The antigen is unknown. Sequenced: PBMCs. This sequence originates from a female donor in good health and CMV-seronegative. This chain uses TRBV7-2 with TRBJ2-1; 15 bases map to TRBD2. The CDR3 region has the DNA TGTGCCAGCAGCTTATACGGGACTAGCGGGGGGAATGAGCAGTTCTTC. It codes for CASSLYGTSGGNEQFF.